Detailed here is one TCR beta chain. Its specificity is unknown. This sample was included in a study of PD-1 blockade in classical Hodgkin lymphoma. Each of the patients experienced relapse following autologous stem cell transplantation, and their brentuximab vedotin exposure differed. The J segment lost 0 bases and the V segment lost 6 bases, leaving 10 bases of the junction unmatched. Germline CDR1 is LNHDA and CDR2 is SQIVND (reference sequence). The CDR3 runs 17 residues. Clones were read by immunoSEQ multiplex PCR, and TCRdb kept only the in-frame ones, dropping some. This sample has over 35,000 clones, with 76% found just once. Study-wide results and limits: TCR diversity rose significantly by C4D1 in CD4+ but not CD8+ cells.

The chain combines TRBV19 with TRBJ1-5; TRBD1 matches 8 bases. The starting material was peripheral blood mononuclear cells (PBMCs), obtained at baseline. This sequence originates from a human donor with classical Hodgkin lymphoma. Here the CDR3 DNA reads TGTGCCAGTAGCGATACAGGGGGAAGATATAGCAATCAGCCCCAGCATTTT. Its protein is CASSDTGGRYSNQPQHF.